This T cell receptor beta chain was found in a study of cytotoxic CD8 clonotypes in ibrutinib-treated CLL. Study-level background: Following a median approximately 12 months of treatment, with a range of 6 to 36, response samples were taken. Mean yields were around 250,000 productive templates and 90,000 or so productive rearrangements per sample.

This clone was seen more than once but under ten times. Here immunoSEQ multiplex PCR was the method, and the copy in TCRdb shows in-frame clones only, minus some. The repertoire consists of approximately 320,000 clones, with 67% occurring once and the leading ten covering under 8%. The CDR3 contains 13 residues. With 5 bases removed from V and 3 bases from J, the gap between germline ends came to 9 bases. Per the germline V gene, CDR1 is SGHNT and CDR2 is YENEEA. Sequences were derived from PBMCs, sampled after 36 months of ibrutinib treatment. The chain employs TRBV11-3 and TRBJ2-3; D is perhaps TRBD2 (5 bases). This sequence originates from a human donor with chronic lymphocytic leukemia. The CDR3 region is CASSNSGTDTQYF. CDR3 sequence (DNA): TGTGCCAGCAGCAACAGCGGAACAGATACGCAGTATTTT. The variable domain in full, with the rest retrieved from reference TRBV11-3 and TRBJ2-3, is EAGVVQSPRYKIIEKKQPVAFWCNPISGHNTLYWYLQNLGQGPELLIRYENEEAVDDSQLPKDRFSAERLKGVDSTLKIQPAELGDSAVYLCASSNSGTDTQYFGPGTRLTVL.